This T cell receptor beta chain was obtained from a study of CD8 T cells in Susac syndrome. About the study: At blood draw, Susac syndrome patients were therapy-naive, on corticosteroids, or on intravenous immunoglobulin alone.

Germline CDR1 and CDR2: GTSNPN and SVGIG (reference sequence). The CDR3 runs 15 residues. The V gene end was trimmed by 2 bases and the J gene end by 5 bases; junction bases not matched to a gene: 4. Reverse transcription of roughly 0.45 to 1 ug RNA was performed with random hexamers. TCR beta CDR3 was amplified by immunoSEQ covering 54 Vbeta and 13 Jbeta. TCRdb re-called the immunoSEQ multiplex PCR reads through MiXCR, storing one row per CDR3 protein. In the table there are some 240,000 distinct CDR3 sequences, approximately 95% of which are singletons. Sequencing was carried out using CD4+ T cells from PBMCs. This clonotype was sampled from a human donor with Susac syndrome. The rearrangement links TRBV30 to TRBJ2-5; 14 nucleotides match TRBD2. CDR3 region: CAWSTGLAGVETQYF. CDR3 DNA sequence: TGTGCCTGGAGTACGGGACTAGCGGGAGTGGAGACCCAGTACTTC.